One and the same sample provided the 17 T cell receptor beta chains below, sequenced in a study of T-cell memory formation after mild COVID-19. MiXCR was run by TCRdb on the 5' RACE reads, yielding one entry per CDR3 protein. This table holds around 190,000 distinct CDR3 sequences, under 20% found once. The sequencing sample was made of PBMCs or a T cell subset sorted from them (not recorded which). Every receptor here comes from a man between 18 and 29 years old who had mild COVID-19 (a few samples of this study predate the infection). Cell type and time point are not known.

The V call is TRBV7-2, the J call TRBJ2-3, with D possibly called TRBD1 or TRBD2 (5 bases each). The CDR3 sequence is 18 residues long. The V gene lost 5 bases and the J gene lost 4 bases, with 25 bases spanning the gap. Germline V lookup: CDR1 SGHTA, CDR2 FQGNSA. The CDR3 loop is CASSLTHSPGTLADTQYF. CDR3 DNA sequence: TGTGCCAGCAGCCTCACCCATAGCCCCGGGACCTTGGCAGATACGCAGTATTTT. The variable domain in full, completed from reference TRBV7-2 and TRBJ2-3, reads GAGVSQSPSNKVTEKGKDVELRCDPISGHTALYWYRQSLGQGLEFLIYFQGNSAPDKSGLPSDRFSAERTGGSVSTLTIQRTQQEDSAVYLCASSLTHSPGTLADTQYFGPGTRLTVL.

This clonotype was seen more than once but under ten times. The V gene is TRBV28, the J gene TRBJ2-3, with D unresolved. The V and J ends lost 5 bases and 6 bases respectively, with 9 bases between them. This CDR3 has 12 residues. CDR1 MDHEN and CDR2 SYDVKM come from the germline V gene. In DNA form, the CDR3 reads TGTGCCAGCAGTCCCACCGTGGATACGCAGTATTTT. It translates to CASSPTVDTQYF.

V and J are TRBV4-3 and TRBJ2-3, with TRBD2 identical over 9 bases. CDR3 length: 15 amino acids. J lost 6 bases, V lost 0 bases, and 4 bases had no gene match. CDR1 LGHNA and CDR2 YSLEER come from the germline V gene. The CDR3 DNA reads TGCGCCAGCAGCCAAGACGCGGGGGGGGCGGATACGCAGTATTTT. Protein product: CASSQDAGGADTQYF.

V gene TRBV10-3 combines with J gene TRBJ2-5, with 7 bases fitting TRBD2. Trimming took 5 bases from V and 1 from J; bases not matched to a gene: 10. The germline V gene has CDR1 ENHRY and CDR2 SYGVKD. The CDR3 runs to 16 residues. The CDR3 bases are TGTGCCATCAGTCCACGGACCGGGGGGTCCCAAGAGACCCAGTACTTC. Its protein is CAISPRTGGSQETQYF.

The table lists this clonotype with a few counts. The chain couples TRBV4-3 to TRBJ2-2; 8 bases match TRBD1. The CDR3 spans 15 residues. Per germline, CDR1 LGHNA and CDR2 YSLEER. J gave up 6 bases and V 4 bases, and 7 bases lay outside the gene matches. As DNA, the CDR3 is TGCGCCAGCAGCCGACGGACAGGGATCGCCGGGGAGCTGTTTTTT. Amino acid sequence: CASSRRTGIAGELFF.

V usage is TRBV20-1 and J usage is TRBJ1-5; D not certain. The CDR3 runs 15 residues. Germline CDR1 and CDR2: DFQATT and SNEGSKA (reference sequence). V shed 1 base and J shed 4 bases, with 14 bases lying between them. The CDR3 nucleotides are TGCAGTGCTAGAGGACTTTTAGCGGGGAATCAGCCCCAGCATTTT. Translated, it gives CSARGLLAGNQPQHF.

V and J are TRBV3-1 and TRBJ2-5; TRBD2 might be the D (6 bases). Trimming shortened V by 2 bases and J by 1 base, and 8 bases separated the two germline ends. Germline values: CDR1 LGHDT, CDR2 YNNKEL (reference sequence). CDR3 size: 14 residues. The CDR3 sequence: CASSQRTTQETQYF. As DNA, the CDR3 is TGTGCCAGCAGCCAACGGACTACCCAAGAGACCCAGTACTTC.

This clonotype has a handful of counts. The chain joins TRBV3-1 to TRBJ1-1, with a weak D call TRBD1 (6 bases). Trimming left V 4 bases short and J 8 bases short, with 11 bases between. The CDR3 totals 12 residues. The germline gives CDR1 LGHDT, CDR2 YNNKEL (reference sequence). CDR3 in amino acids: CASSPRGAEAFF. The CDR3 DNA sequence: TGTGCCAGCAGCCCACGGGGGGCCGAAGCTTTCTTT.

This clonotype has at least ten counts. V and J are TRBV4-3 and TRBJ2-5, with TRBD2 matching over 10 bases. The CDR3 totals 16 residues. V dropped 1 base and J dropped 4; count of bases not matched to a gene: 6. The germline gives CDR1 LGHNA, CDR2 YSLEER. The CDR3 DNA follows: TGCGCCAGCAGCCAAGGAGTAGCGGGGGGCGGAGAGACCCAGTACTTC. It is translated as CASSQGVAGGGETQYF.

The chain recombines TRBV5-1 with TRBJ2-1, with 11 positions matching TRBD2. The V gene end was trimmed by 7 bases and the J gene end by 0 bases; junction bases not matched to a gene: 3. This CDR3 is 15 amino acids long. Germline V gives CDR1 SGHRS, CDR2 YFSETQ. CDR3 nucleotides: TGCGCCAGCGCCGGGACTAGCGGCTCCTACAATGAGCAGTTCTTC. This gives the protein CASAGTSGSYNEQFF.

The CDR3 sequence is CASGLAGTSGVTGELFF. CDR3 DNA sequence: TGTGCTAGTGGTTTGGCCGGGACTAGCGGGGTTACCGGGGAGCTGTTTTTT. The chain combines TRBV12-5 with TRBJ2-2, with 13 bases matching TRBD2. This CDR3 region has 17 residues. Per germline, CDR1 LGHNT and CDR2 FRNRAP. Trimming took 1 base from V and 5 from J; bases not matched to a gene: 4.

This clonotype turned up a few times. The J gene is TRBJ2-1, the V gene TRBV20-1, with a weak D call TRBD2 (6 bases). Germline CDR1 is DFQATT and CDR2 is SNEGSKA (reference sequence). The CDR3 has 16 amino acids. The ends were cut back, 6 bases at V and 1 base at J, with 19 bases in the middle. The CDR3 region has the DNA TGCAGTGCCCGCGGATGGAGGACTAATTCCTACAATGAGCAGTTCTTC. The encoded protein is CSARGWRTNSYNEQFF.

The CDR3 reads CASSSYRDTEAFF. CDR3 nucleotides: TGTGCCAGCAGCTCGTACAGGGACACTGAAGCTTTCTTT. The chain employs TRBV11-1 and TRBJ1-1, with D perhaps TRBD1 (6 bases). This CDR3 comprises 13 residues. Germline V gene sequence: CDR1 SGHAT, CDR2 FQDESV (reference sequence). Trimming removed 4 bases from V and 3 bases from J, with 9 bases in between. The variable domain in full, with the rest retrieved from reference TRBV11-1 and TRBJ1-1, is EAEVAQSPRYKITEKSQAVAFWCDPISGHATLYWYRQILGQGPELLVQFQDESVVDDSQLPKDRFSAERLKGVDSTLKIQPAELGDSAMYLCASSSYRDTEAFFGQGTRLTVV.

This chain joins TRBV6-4 and TRBJ2-7; tentatively, D is TRBD1 (6 bases). Per the germline V gene, CDR1 is MRHNA and CDR2 is SNTAGT. CDR3 length: 13 residues. V lost 4 bases, J lost 2 bases, and 9 bases lay in between. CDR3 nucleotide sequence: TGTGCCAGCAGTGGCCAGGGGCCCTACGAGCAGTACGTC. Translation: CASSGQGPYEQYV.

The genes are TRBV7-8 and TRBJ1-5, with D tentatively TRBD1 (5 bases). V dropped 2 bases and J dropped 5 bases, with 16 bases sitting between them. The germline V gene has CDR1 SGHVS and CDR2 FQNEAQ. The CDR3 spans 16 residues. The CDR3 coding sequence is TGTGCCAGCAGCTTATCCACAGGACGTGGAGATCAGCCCCAGCATTTT. This translates into CASSLSTGRGDQPQHF.

This chain uses TRBV6-4 with TRBJ1-2, with TRBD1 matching 8 bases. The CDR3 contains 13 residues. CDR1 MRHNA and CDR2 SNTAGT come from the germline V gene. J lost 5 bases, V lost 5 bases, and 4 bases had no gene match. In DNA form, the CDR3 reads TGTGCCAGCAGTCGGGACAGGAATTATGGCTACACCTTC. Protein sequence: CASSRDRNYGYTF.

There are a few counts of this clonotype. The J gene is TRBJ1-3, the V gene TRBV4-3, with unresolved D. The CDR3 length is 18 residues. In germline, CDR1 is LGHNA, CDR2 YSLEER. V was cut by 1 base and J by 1 base, with 17 bases left in between. This CDR3 is CASSQGVGHEPSGNTIYF. The CDR3 DNA follows: TGCGCCAGCAGCCAAGGGGTGGGCCACGAACCTTCTGGAAACACCATATATTTT.